This T cell receptor beta chain appears in the sequencing data of a study of T cell responses to AZD1222 COVID-19 vaccine. TCRdb's copy holds only in-frame clones and misses some; the assay was immunoSEQ multiplex PCR. The data hold some 110,000 clones, with about 88% observed a single time. Germline loops: CDR1 SQVTM, CDR2 ANQGSEA. CDR3 length: 9 amino acids. Trimming cost V 7 bases and J 15 bases, with 13 bases left between them. The sequences come from peripheral blood, collected 28 days after the second AZD1222 dose. This TCR was recovered from an adult who received the AZD1222 COVID-19 vaccine. The chain couples TRBV29-1 to TRBJ2-1; either TRBD1 or TRBD2 may supply D (5 bases each). CDR3 in DNA: TGCAGCGCGGGGCCTGACGGGTTCTTC. It encodes CSAGPDGFF.